These T cell receptor beta chains were read from a single sample in a study of Ad26.COV2.S vaccination and SARS-CoV-2 variants. Here immunoSEQ multiplex PCR was the method, and the copy in TCRdb shows in-frame clones only, minus some. The sample lists around 320,000 clones, just under 85% seen once, with about 2.1% in the top ten. The sequencing used peripheral blood, collected in a trial of Ad26.COV2.S vaccine versus placebo. These receptor sequences come from a person between 18 and 60 years old who received the Ad26.COV2.S COVID-19 vaccine or a placebo. CDR3s include the opening cysteine and the closing phenylalanine or tryptophan. D genes are given only for firm matches. Size is stated for part of the rows, as once, few or many counts, or as a class when the clone is expanded.

size | J | D | V | CDR3 | DNA
- | TRBJ2-2 | - | TRBV19 | CASSRVAGELFF | TGTGCCAGTAGTAGGGTAGCCGGGGAGCTGTTTTTT
once | TRBJ1-4 | TRBD1 | TRBV7-9 | CASSLAQGAATNEKLFF | TGTGCCAGCAGCTTAGCACAGGGGGCCGCAACTAATGAAAAACTGTTTTTT
- | TRBJ1-1 | - | TRBV5-6 | CASSLGRGVNTEAFF | TGTGCCAGCAGCTTGGGGAGGGGAGTGAACACTGAAGCTTTCTTT
- | TRBJ2-1 | - | TRBV28 | CASSLSNSYNEQFF | TGTGCCAGCAGTTTATCGAACTCCTACAATGAGCAGTTCTTC
- | TRBJ1-2 | - | TRBV12-3/TRBV12-4 | CASSQEGNGYTF | TGTGCCAGCAGCCAGGAGGGAAATGGCTACACCTTC
- | TRBJ1-1 | TRBD1 | TRBV7-9 | CASSWGQMNTEAFF | TGTGCCAGCAGCTGGGGACAGATGAACACTGAAGCTTTCTTT
- | TRBJ2-7 | TRBD1 | TRBV28 | CASSVRTGEAYEQYF | TGTGCCAGCAGTGTAAGGACAGGGGAGGCCTACGAGCAGTACTTC
- | TRBJ2-3 | - | TRBV29-1 | CSVVPPVEQSPDTQYF | TGCAGCGTCGTTCCCCCCGTTGAGCAAAGCCCAGATACGCAGTATTTT
- | TRBJ1-2 | - | TRBV7-3 | CASSPYQRTPYGYTF | TGTGCCAGCAGCCCTTATCAGAGGACACCCTATGGCTACACCTTC
few | TRBJ1-2 | - | TRBV3-1/TRBV3-2 | CASSHSGRDYGYTF | TGTGCCAGCAGCCATAGTGGGAGGGACTATGGCTACACCTTC
- | TRBJ1-1 | - | TRBV7-9 | CASSPGRGPTEAFF | TGTGCCAGCAGCCCAGGGAGGGGCCCCACTGAAGCTTTCTTT
few | TRBJ1-6 | - | TRBV27 | CASSFEDPYNSPLHF | TGTGCCAGCAGTTTTGAGGATCCCTATAATTCACCCCTCCACTTT
- | TRBJ1-2 | - | TRBV3-1/TRBV3-2 | CASSPRVDYGYTF | TGTGCCAGCAGCCCTCGGGTAGACTATGGCTACACCTTC
- | TRBJ2-1 | - | TRBV6-4 | CASSASGLGNEQFF | TGTGCCAGCAGTGCCAGCGGTTTAGGGAATGAGCAGTTCTTC
- | TRBJ2-7 | TRBD1 | TRBV27 | CASSLNAGGSYEQYF | TGTGCCAGCAGTTTAAATGCAGGGGGCTCCTACGAGCAGTACTTC
- | TRBJ2-7 | - | TRBV10-3 | CAISDGAEQYF | TGTGCCATCAGTGACGGAGCAGAGCAGTACTTC
- | TRBJ2-3 | - | TRBV5-1 | CASSLVRGTTDTQYF | TGCGCCAGCAGCTTGGTTCGGGGTACCACAGATACGCAGTATTTT
- | TRBJ2-4 | - | TRBV19 | CASTNRLAGVGKNIQYF | TGTGCCAGTACCAATAGGTTGGCAGGCGTTGGCAAAAACATTCAGTACTTC
- | TRBJ2-1 | - | TRBV2 | CASGFRERQFF | TGTGCCAGCGGGTTCCGGGAACGGCAGTTCTTC
- | TRBJ1-4 | - | TRBV2 | CASSLQGSHGKLFF | TGTGCCAGCAGCCTACAGGGTTCTCATGGAAAACTGTTTTTT
- | TRBJ1-5 | - | TRBV6-1 | CASSENLYSNQPQHF | TGTGCCAGCAGTGAAAATTTGTATAGCAATCAGCCCCAGCATTTT
- | TRBJ2-7 | - | TRBV12-3/TRBV12-4 | CASSLDLRGEQYF | TGTGCCAGCAGTTTAGATTTGCGGGGAGAGCAGTACTTC
- | TRBJ2-1 | - | TRBV6-5 | CASRHATGSRGEQFF | TGTGCCAGCAGGCATGCTACCGGGTCTAGGGGTGAGCAGTTCTTC
- | TRBJ2-3 | - | TRBV29-1 | CSTSLGGAGVLYF | TGCAGCACCTCGTTAGGGGGGGCAGGGGTGTTGTATTTT
- | TRBJ1-1 | - | TRBV11-3 | CASSLSGNTEAFF | TGTGCCAGCAGCTTATCGGGGAACACTGAAGCTTTCTTT
- | TRBJ2-3 | TRBD2 | TRBV7-9 | CASSSRLAHTDTQYF | TGTGCCAGCAGCTCCAGACTAGCGCACACAGATACGCAGTATTTT
- | TRBJ1-1 | - | TRBV7-2 | CASRSTWDTEAFF | TGTGCCAGCAGGAGCACTTGGGACACTGAAGCTTTCTTT
- | TRBJ2-5 | TRBD2 | TRBV7-3 | CASSFGGQETQYF | TGTGCCAGCAGCTTCGGGGGGCAAGAGACCCAGTACTTC
- | TRBJ1-6 | TRBD1 | TRBV7-9 | CASSTGQDNSPLHF | TGTGCCAGCAGCACGGGACAGGATAATTCACCCCTCCACTTT
- | TRBJ1-1 | - | TRBV20-1 | CSASSYRGNTEAFF | TGCAGTGCTAGTTCTTATCGGGGGAACACTGAAGCTTTCTTT
- | TRBJ1-5 | - | TRBV4-2 | CASSQVGRAGSYSNQPQHF | TGTGCCAGCAGCCAAGTGGGAAGGGCAGGGTCATATAGCAATCAGCCCCAGCATTTT